This TCR beta chain stems from a study of Tregs in tolerant kidney transplant recipients. Study observations and caveats: Expanding Tregs on activated donor B cells appeared to best identify donor-specific TCRbeta clones. No direct test of biological reproducibility was done here.

Germline V lookup: CDR1 SNHLY, CDR2 FYNNEI. This CDR3 contains 12 residues. Trimming removed 6 bases from V and 6 bases from J, with 10 bases in between. Comments on this clone: Its antigen is not identified.

Only in-frame clones appear in the TCRdb table, and some are missing; sequencing was by immunoSEQ multiplex PCR. The sample consists of about 240,000 clones, about 86% of them appearing once. CD4+CD25+CD127- Tregs, CD4+CD25- non-Tregs, CD4 and CD8 cells were sorted. The clonotype comes from a human donor in good health. The rearrangement joins TRBV2 to TRBJ2-3; possibly TRBD2 for D (5 bases). Sequenced input: CD4+ T cells from blood. CDR3 coding DNA: TGTGCCAGCAGAAAATCGGGGGATACGCAGTATTTT. This gives the protein CASRKSGDTQYF. Filled out from reference TRBV2 and TRBJ2-3, the complete variable domain reads EPEVTQTPSHQVTQMGQEVILRCVPISNHLYFYWYRQILGQKVEFLVSFYNNEISEKSEIFDDQFSVERPDGSNFTLKIRSTKLEDSAMYFCASRKSGDTQYFGPGTRLTVL.